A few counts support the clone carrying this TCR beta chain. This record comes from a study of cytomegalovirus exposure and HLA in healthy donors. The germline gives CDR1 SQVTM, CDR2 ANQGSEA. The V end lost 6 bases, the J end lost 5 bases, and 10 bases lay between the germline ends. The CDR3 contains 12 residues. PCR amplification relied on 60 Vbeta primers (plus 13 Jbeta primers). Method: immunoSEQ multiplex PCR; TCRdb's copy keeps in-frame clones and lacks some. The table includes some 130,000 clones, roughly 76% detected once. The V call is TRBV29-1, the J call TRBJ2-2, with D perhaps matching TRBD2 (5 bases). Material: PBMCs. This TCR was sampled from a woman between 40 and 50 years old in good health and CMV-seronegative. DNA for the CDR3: TGCAGCGTGACTGGACTGACCGGGGAGCTGTTTTTT. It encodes CSVTGLTGELFF.